This T cell receptor beta chain was sequenced for a study of blood T cell repertoires in COVID-19. This CDR3 region has 15 residues. Germline V lookup: CDR1 MGHRA, CDR2 YSYEKL. The V end was cut by 1 base, the J end by 0 bases, with 7 bases between. This table comes from immunoSEQ multiplex PCR, and its TCRdb copy is limited to in-frame clones, with some not included. The data show 95,000 to 150,000 clones, around 85% seen once. The TCR sequence derives from a woman older than 75 with COVID-19, enrolled during active disease. The rearrangement links TRBV4-1 to TRBJ2-1; TRBD2 is a possible D gene (5 bases). Sequencing was carried out using peripheral blood. The CDR3 DNA is TGCGCCAGCAGCCAAGGCGGGCTCTCCTACAATGAGCAGTTCTTC. It yields the protein CASSQGGLSYNEQFF.